Listed below are T cell receptor beta chains from one sample, sequenced in a study of CD8 T cells in Susac syndrome. TCRdb fed the immunoSEQ multiplex PCR reads into MiXCR, producing one record per CDR3 protein. The sample has about 290,000 distinct CDR3 sequences, approximately 85% seen once. Material for sequencing was CD8+ T cells from PBMCs. The receptors come from a human donor with multiple sclerosis. The CDR3 runs from the conserved cysteine through the conserved F or W.

V gene	J gene	CDR3 protein
TRBV5-4	TRBJ1-2	CASSLALGRDGYGYTF
TRBV20-1	TRBJ2-7	CSARDPDLFYEQYF
TRBV27	TRBJ2-1	CASSLLALAGGAYNEQFF
TRBV3-1	TRBJ2-3	CASSQEGNIRTQYF
TRBV6-1	TRBJ1-2	CASSEIDRDYGYTF
TRBV6-5	TRBJ1-5	CASSRITGANQPQHF
TRBV7-9	TRBJ2-2	CASSKGLAGGPSGELFF
TRBV7-9	TRBJ2-3	CASSPDGDRDYPPDTQYF
TRBV14	TRBJ2-1	CASSPSGGPYNEQFF
TRBV2	TRBJ2-4	CATTTLAIQNIQYF
TRBV28	TRBJ1-5	CASSLIKEPQHF
TRBV19	TRBJ1-1	CASSIWAGPEAFF
TRBV7-9	TRBJ1-1	CASSLERTVNTEAFF
TRBV7-9	TRBJ1-2	CASSPRETVVANYGYTF
TRBV9	TRBJ2-7	CASSQRSSGSTDEQYF
TRBV29-1	TRBJ2-7	CSVASARGEDLAGTQYF
TRBV20-1	TRBJ2-3	CSAWGLSQYF
TRBV19	TRBJ2-7	CASKNRGAYEQYF
TRBV28	TRBJ2-7	CASSWAGTYEQYF
TRBV4-3	TRBJ2-5	CASSQDPAETQYF
TRBV27	TRBJ1-1	CASSPWTDMNTEAFF
TRBV20-1	TRBJ2-1	CSAPGLAIHNEQFF
TRBV9	TRBJ2-3	CASSVSGLSTDTQYF
TRBV28	TRBJ2-1	CASSPTLGGYEQFF
TRBV19	TRBJ2-7	CATEDRGEQYF
TRBV5-4	TRBJ2-7	CASSYYSSYEQYF
TRBV28	TRBJ2-2	CASSPRVNTGELFF
TRBV9	TRBJ1-2	CASSRGDSNYGYTF
TRBV3-1	TRBJ2-5	CASSHPSEGSQTQYF
TRBV19	TRBJ1-1	CASSMTAFTEAFF
TRBV5-6	TRBJ1-1	CASSWAGTEAFF
TRBV18	TRBJ1-1	CASSRFPGQFEAFF
TRBV7-9	TRBJ2-3	CASSQGPGALTDTQYF
TRBV27	TRBJ2-7	CASSWLGGPYEQYF
TRBV6-2/TRBV6-3	TRBJ2-7	CASSYFLGSYEQYF
TRBV28	TRBJ2-4	CASSQGLAQNIQYF
TRBV5-1	TRBJ2-7	CASSLGGTSGSFGEQYF
TRBV29-1	TRBJ2-7	CSVETSNSYEQYF
TRBV5-1	TRBJ2-2	CASRRDGRPLLFF
TRBV30	TRBJ1-1	CAWREGGNTEAFF
TRBV6-2/TRBV6-3	TRBJ1-3	CASSYSTSGTGVLSGNTIYF
TRBV24-1	TRBJ2-3	CATSDLHGLTGTDTQYF
TRBV10-1	TRBJ2-1	CASSEIEDNEQFF
TRBV6-6	TRBJ2-7	CASRATYEQYF
TRBV6-2/TRBV6-3	TRBJ2-1	CASSSPTQGQSDEQFF
TRBV6-5	TRBJ2-5	CASSYGAEGAPETQYF
TRBV27	TRBJ2-7	CASRIPRTGRSYEQYF
TRBV6-2/TRBV6-3	TRBJ1-5	CASSYKTGSNQPQHF
TRBV10-2	TRBJ1-2	CASRGDRVPYGYTF
TRBV11-2	TRBJ2-1	CASSLDWQQNYNEQFF
TRBV3-1	TRBJ2-7	CASSSVVSYEQYF
TRBV19	TRBJ2-7	CASSPGQGPSYEQYF
TRBV5-1	TRBJ2-5	CASSSVQNGQETQYF